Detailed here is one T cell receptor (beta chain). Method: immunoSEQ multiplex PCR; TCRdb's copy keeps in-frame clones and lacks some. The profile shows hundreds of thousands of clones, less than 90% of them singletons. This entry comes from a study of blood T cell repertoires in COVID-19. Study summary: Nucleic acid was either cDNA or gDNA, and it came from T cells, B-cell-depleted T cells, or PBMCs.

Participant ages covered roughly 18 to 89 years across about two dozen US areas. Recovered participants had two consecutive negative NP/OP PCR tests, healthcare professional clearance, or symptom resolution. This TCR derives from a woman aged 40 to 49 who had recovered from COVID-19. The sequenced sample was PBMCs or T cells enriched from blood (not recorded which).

The CDR3 region is CASSLWSRRGYEQYF. In DNA form, the CDR3 reads TGTGCCAGCAGTTTATGGTCGAGGAGGGGCTACGAGCAGTACTTC. The chain links TRBV27 to TRBJ2-7; a weak D match, TRBD2 (6 bases). The CDR3 is 15 residues long. V was clipped by 1 base and J by 3 bases, with 13 bases between them. Looked up from germline, CDR1 is MNHEY and CDR2 is SMNVEV (reference sequence).